This TCR beta chain was sequenced during a study of human T cells and chemical hapten exposure. The time point: pre-sensitization, week 0. Stated treatment: therapeutic diphenylcyclopropenone sensitization with weekly scalp DPC. Unfractionated whole blood was the source from which total RNA was extracted. Samples of blood were obtained prior to the application of each patch test. The V end was cut by 4 bases, the J end by 1 base, with 15 bases between. Germline CDR1 is SGHRS and CDR2 is YFSETQ. This CDR3 comprises 17 residues. During construction of the library, unique molecular identifiers were attached to individual cDNA molecules for quantitative, reproducible TCR counting. TCRdb called the RACE reads again in MiXCR, with one record for every CDR3 protein. The table lists 56,000 or so distinct CDR3 sequences, 8.5% to 10% of them singletons. General observations from the study: DPC sensitization left the count of TCRs above 1 in 1000 unchanged.

For this clonotype: The antigen is not known.

V gene TRBV5-1 combines with J gene TRBJ2-6, with D perhaps matching TRBD1 (5 bases). The receptor was isolated from a woman in her 30s with alopecia areata. Some clones in this sample may be carry-over from other donors' samples. The source material was whole blood, sampled in connection with sensitization to the hapten diphenylcyclopropenone (DPC). DNA for the CDR3: TGCGCCAGCAGCCCCCAAGACAGACTTTCTGGGGCCAACGTCCTGACTTTC. Translation gives CASSPQDRLSGANVLTF.